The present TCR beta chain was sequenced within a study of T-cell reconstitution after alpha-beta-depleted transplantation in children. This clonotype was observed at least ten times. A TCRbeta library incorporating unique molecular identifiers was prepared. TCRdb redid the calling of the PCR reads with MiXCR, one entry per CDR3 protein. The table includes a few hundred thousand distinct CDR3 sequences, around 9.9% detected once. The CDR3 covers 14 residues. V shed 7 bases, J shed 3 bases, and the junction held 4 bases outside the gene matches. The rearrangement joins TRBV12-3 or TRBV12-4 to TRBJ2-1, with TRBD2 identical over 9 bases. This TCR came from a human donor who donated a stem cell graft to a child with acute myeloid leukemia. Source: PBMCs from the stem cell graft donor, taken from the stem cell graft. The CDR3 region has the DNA TGTGCCAGCACCGCGGGAGGGGGCTACAATGAGCAGTTCTTC. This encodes CASTAGGGYNEQFF.